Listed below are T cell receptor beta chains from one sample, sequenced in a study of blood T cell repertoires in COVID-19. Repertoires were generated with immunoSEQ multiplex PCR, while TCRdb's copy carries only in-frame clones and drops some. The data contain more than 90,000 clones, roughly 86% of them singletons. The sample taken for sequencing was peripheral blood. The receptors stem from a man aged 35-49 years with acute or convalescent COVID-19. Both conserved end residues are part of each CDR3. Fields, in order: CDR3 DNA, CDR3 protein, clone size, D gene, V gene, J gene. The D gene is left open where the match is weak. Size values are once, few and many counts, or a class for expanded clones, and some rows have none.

CDR3 DNA: TGTGCCAGTAGCCAGGGAGGTGGAAACACCATATATTTT
CDR3 protein: CASSQGGGNTIYF
clone size: NA
D gene: NA
V gene: TRBV19
J gene: TRBJ1-3

CDR3 DNA: TGTGCCAGCTATACAGGCTCTGGAAACACCATATATTTT
CDR3 protein: CASYTGSGNTIYF
clone size: NA
D gene: NA
V gene: TRBV28
J gene: TRBJ1-3

CDR3 DNA: TGTGCCAGCAGTGAAAGGGGTTCTGGACAGGGTCGTAGGAACGAGCAGTACTTC
CDR3 protein: CASSERGSGQGRRNEQYF
clone size: NA
D gene: TRBD1
V gene: TRBV6-1
J gene: TRBJ2-7

CDR3 DNA: TGTGCCAGCAGAGATGGACACCTGGCACGAACCCAGTACTTC
CDR3 protein: CASRDGHLARTQYF
clone size: NA
D gene: NA
V gene: TRBV5-8
J gene: TRBJ2-5

CDR3 DNA: TGTGCCAGCAGCGGGGACACTTATGAGCAGTTCTTC
CDR3 protein: CASSGDTYEQFF
clone size: NA
D gene: NA
V gene: TRBV2
J gene: TRBJ2-1

CDR3 DNA: TGTGCCAGCAGTCTATCCGGGACAGGGAACACTGAAGCTTTCTTT
CDR3 protein: CASSLSGTGNTEAFF
clone size: NA
D gene: TRBD1
V gene: TRBV6-5
J gene: TRBJ1-1

CDR3 DNA: TGTGCCAGCAGTGAGACCCCGGGACTAGCGGGGATTGGCACAGATACGCAGTATTTT
CDR3 protein: CASSETPGLAGIGTDTQYF
clone size: NA
D gene: TRBD2
V gene: TRBV2
J gene: TRBJ2-3

CDR3 DNA: TGTGCCAGCAGCCTCCAGGGGGCCGGAAACACCATATATTTT
CDR3 protein: CASSLQGAGNTIYF
clone size: NA
D gene: TRBD1
V gene: TRBV5-4
J gene: TRBJ1-3

CDR3 DNA: TGTGCCAGTAGCAATGACAGGGGCATCCATCAGCCCCAGCATTTT
CDR3 protein: CASSNDRGIHQPQHF
clone size: NA
D gene: TRBD1
V gene: TRBV19
J gene: TRBJ1-5

CDR3 DNA: TGTGCCAGCAGCCCACCCCGGGCAGGGGGCCCCGAGCAGTACTTC
CDR3 protein: CASSPPRAGGPEQYF
clone size: NA
D gene: TRBD1
V gene: TRBV7-9
J gene: TRBJ2-7

CDR3 DNA: TGCAGTGCTAGTATGTATGGGACTAGCGGACACAGCCCTTCCTACGAGCAGTACTTC
CDR3 protein: CSASMYGTSGHSPSYEQYF
clone size: once
D gene: TRBD2
V gene: TRBV20-1
J gene: TRBJ2-7

CDR3 DNA: TGTGCCAGCAGCCAAGATCTCGGCAGGGGCGATTACAATGAGCAGTTCTTC
CDR3 protein: CASSQDLGRGDYNEQFF
clone size: NA
D gene: NA
V gene: TRBV4-2
J gene: TRBJ2-1

CDR3 DNA: TGTGCCAGCAGCTTAGAGGGACTCCTCCAAGTTATAGATACGCAGTATTTT
CDR3 protein: CASSLEGLLQVIDTQYF
clone size: NA
D gene: NA
V gene: TRBV7-9
J gene: TRBJ2-3

CDR3 DNA: TGTGCCAGCAGTGAAGAGCGGCAGAGCTATGGCTACACCTTC
CDR3 protein: CASSEERQSYGYTF
clone size: NA
D gene: NA
V gene: TRBV6-1
J gene: TRBJ1-2

CDR3 DNA: TGTGCCAGCAGCGTAGGACCCCAGGGGCTCGTAACTGAAGCTTTCTTT
CDR3 protein: CASSVGPQGLVTEAFF
clone size: NA
D gene: NA
V gene: TRBV9
J gene: TRBJ1-1

CDR3 DNA: TGTGCCAGCAAGGGGGACCGGGACAGGGGGCCACCCCTCCACTTT
CDR3 protein: CASKGDRDRGPPLHF
clone size: NA
D gene: TRBD1
V gene: TRBV6-5
J gene: TRBJ1-6

CDR3 DNA: TGTGCCAGCAGTTACAAGACTAGCGGACGGGAGACCCAGTACTTC
CDR3 protein: CASSYKTSGRETQYF
clone size: NA
D gene: TRBD2
V gene: TRBV6-6
J gene: TRBJ2-5

CDR3 DNA: TGTGCCACCAGCAGAGGTAGGGGATCACCCCTCCACTTT
CDR3 protein: CATSRGRGSPLHF
clone size: NA
D gene: NA
V gene: TRBV15
J gene: TRBJ1-6

CDR3 DNA: TGTGCCAGCAGAGGCGGACAGGGCAAGAACACTGAAGCTTTCTTT
CDR3 protein: CASRGGQGKNTEAFF
clone size: NA
D gene: TRBD1
V gene: TRBV6-5
J gene: TRBJ1-1

CDR3 DNA: TGCGCCAGCAGTGAGTCGGCAGGGTTACCCTCTGGGGCCAACGTCCTGACTTTC
CDR3 protein: CASSESAGLPSGANVLTF
clone size: NA
D gene: NA
V gene: TRBV10-2
J gene: TRBJ2-6

CDR3 DNA: TGTGCCAGCAGCGTAGATATAGCGGGAGGGCTGGGGGAGCAGTACTTC
CDR3 protein: CASSVDIAGGLGEQYF
clone size: NA
D gene: TRBD2
V gene: TRBV9
J gene: TRBJ2-7

CDR3 DNA: TGTGCCAGTAGTGAAACAGGGAGCGGGAACACTGAAGCTTTCTTT
CDR3 protein: CASSETGSGNTEAFF
clone size: NA
D gene: NA
V gene: TRBV19
J gene: TRBJ1-1

CDR3 DNA: TGTGCCAGCAGCTCCTGGGACAGTGAAAAACTGTTTTTT
CDR3 protein: CASSSWDSEKLFF
clone size: NA
D gene: TRBD1
V gene: TRBV11-2
J gene: TRBJ1-4

CDR3 DNA: TGTGCCTGGACCAGAGTAGCGGGAGGGCCTGCAAACATTCAGTACTTC
CDR3 protein: CAWTRVAGGPANIQYF
clone size: once
D gene: TRBD2
V gene: TRBV30
J gene: TRBJ2-4

CDR3 DNA: TGTGCCAGCAGCTTAGCTAGCGGGAGTATGAATGAGCAGTTCTTC
CDR3 protein: CASSLASGSMNEQFF
clone size: NA
D gene: TRBD2
V gene: TRBV7-2
J gene: TRBJ2-1

CDR3 DNA: TGTGCCAGCAGCCAAGTCCGGCCGGACAGGGGAGAGACCCAGTACTTC
CDR3 protein: CASSQVRPDRGETQYF
clone size: NA
D gene: TRBD1
V gene: TRBV14
J gene: TRBJ2-5

CDR3 DNA: TGTGCCAGCAGGACACAGGGGGCGTATGGCTACACCTTC
CDR3 protein: CASRTQGAYGYTF
clone size: once
D gene: TRBD1
V gene: TRBV6-5
J gene: TRBJ1-2

CDR3 DNA: TGTGCCATCAGGCCACCAGGCACCATATATTTT
CDR3 protein: CAIRPPGTIYF
clone size: NA
D gene: NA
V gene: TRBV10-3
J gene: TRBJ1-3

CDR3 DNA: TGTGCCAGCAGCTCCGGGACAGGGGTTACTGAAGCTTTCTTT
CDR3 protein: CASSSGTGVTEAFF
clone size: NA
D gene: TRBD1
V gene: TRBV9
J gene: TRBJ1-1

CDR3 DNA: TGTGCCAGCAGCCAACACACAGATACGCAGTATTTT
CDR3 protein: CASSQHTDTQYF
clone size: NA
D gene: NA
V gene: TRBV3-1/TRBV3-2
J gene: TRBJ2-3

CDR3 DNA: TGTGCCTGGAGTGTACGGCAGGGGGGTGTGTCGGGCTACACCTTC
CDR3 protein: CAWSVRQGGVSGYTF
clone size: NA
D gene: TRBD1
V gene: TRBV30
J gene: TRBJ1-2

CDR3 DNA: TGTGCCAGCAGCTCGACAGGGGGCCCTTCACCCCTCCACTTT
CDR3 protein: CASSSTGGPSPLHF
clone size: NA
D gene: TRBD1
V gene: TRBV5-4
J gene: TRBJ1-6

CDR3 DNA: TGTGCCAGCAGTCCAAATTCACAGGGTATCAGCTATGGCTACACCTTC
CDR3 protein: CASSPNSQGISYGYTF
clone size: NA
D gene: NA
V gene: TRBV28
J gene: TRBJ1-2

CDR3 DNA: TGTGCCTGGCGACAGCAAAGTAACACTGAAGCTTTCTTT
CDR3 protein: CAWRQQSNTEAFF
clone size: few
D gene: NA
V gene: TRBV30
J gene: TRBJ1-1

CDR3 DNA: TGTGCCAGCAGCCAAGAGACAGGGAGGACCTACAATGAGCAGTTCTTC
CDR3 protein: CASSQETGRTYNEQFF
clone size: NA
D gene: NA
V gene: TRBV4-2
J gene: TRBJ2-1

CDR3 DNA: TGTGCCAGCGGTCGAGACAGGGGGCAGTTGGCGGGCCCCTATGGCTACACCTTC
CDR3 protein: CASGRDRGQLAGPYGYTF
clone size: NA
D gene: TRBD1
V gene: TRBV2
J gene: TRBJ1-2

CDR3 DNA: TGTGCCTGGAGAGTAACTAGCGGATACCAAGAGACCCAGTACTTC
CDR3 protein: CAWRVTSGYQETQYF
clone size: NA
D gene: TRBD2
V gene: TRBV30
J gene: TRBJ2-5

CDR3 DNA: TGTGCCAGCACCTCGGAGGGACCGGCCTCTGGAAACACCATATATTTT
CDR3 protein: CASTSEGPASGNTIYF
clone size: few
D gene: NA
V gene: TRBV2
J gene: TRBJ1-3

CDR3 DNA: TGTGCCAGCAGTCCGGGACAGGGACCCGGGGAGCTGTTTTTT
CDR3 protein: CASSPGQGPGELFF
clone size: NA
D gene: TRBD1
V gene: TRBV6-4
J gene: TRBJ2-2

CDR3 DNA: TGTGCCACCAGTGAAGGCGGGAGGGCCGTAAGGGATACGCAGTATTTT
CDR3 protein: CATSEGGRAVRDTQYF
clone size: NA
D gene: TRBD2
V gene: TRBV24-1
J gene: TRBJ2-3

CDR3 DNA: TGTGCCAGCAGTTACTCGCTTGGCGGGACCACCTACGAGCAGTACTTC
CDR3 protein: CASSYSLGGTTYEQYF
clone size: NA
D gene: NA
V gene: TRBV6-2/TRBV6-3
J gene: TRBJ2-7

CDR3 DNA: TGTGCCAGCAGCTTGGGGGGTAGAGATTCACCCCTCCACTTT
CDR3 protein: CASSLGGRDSPLHF
clone size: NA
D gene: NA
V gene: TRBV7-9
J gene: TRBJ1-6

CDR3 DNA: TGTGCCAGCAGAGACTCGTGGGCTGAAGCTTTCTTT
CDR3 protein: CASRDSWAEAFF
clone size: NA
D gene: NA
V gene: TRBV12-3/TRBV12-4
J gene: TRBJ1-1

CDR3 DNA: TGCGCCAGCAGCGGGGTCCAGGGAGGGGCCTACAATGAGCAGTTCTTC
CDR3 protein: CASSGVQGGAYNEQFF
clone size: NA
D gene: TRBD2
V gene: TRBV5-1
J gene: TRBJ2-1

CDR3 DNA: TGCAGCGTTAAACAAGGGGATGGAAGCTCCTACAATGAGCAGTTCTTC
CDR3 protein: CSVKQGDGSSYNEQFF
clone size: NA
D gene: NA
V gene: TRBV29-1
J gene: TRBJ2-1

CDR3 DNA: TGTGCCAGTAGTATGGGAGTGCTTGCAGATACGCAGTATTTT
CDR3 protein: CASSMGVLADTQYF
clone size: once
D gene: NA
V gene: TRBV19
J gene: TRBJ2-3

CDR3 DNA: TGTGCCATCAGTGATAGAGGGGGGGTCTATGGCTACACCTTC
CDR3 protein: CAISDRGGVYGYTF
clone size: NA
D gene: NA
V gene: TRBV10-3
J gene: TRBJ1-2

CDR3 DNA: TGTGCCAGCCAGCCGGGACAGGGGTCCCATCAGCCCCAGCATTTT
CDR3 protein: CASQPGQGSHQPQHF
clone size: NA
D gene: TRBD1
V gene: TRBV19
J gene: TRBJ1-5

CDR3 DNA: TGTGCCAGCAGCCCTCTAGCGGGGCTAGGCGATGAGCAGTTCTTC
CDR3 protein: CASSPLAGLGDEQFF
clone size: few
D gene: TRBD2
V gene: TRBV5-4
J gene: TRBJ2-1

CDR3 DNA: TGTGCCAGTAGTGACCCCAGGGTAGGAACTGAAGCTTTCTTT
CDR3 protein: CASSDPRVGTEAFF
clone size: NA
D gene: NA
V gene: TRBV19
J gene: TRBJ1-1

CDR3 DNA: TGTGCCAGCAGTCGACAGGCTAACATTCAGTACTTC
CDR3 protein: CASSRQANIQYF
clone size: NA
D gene: NA
V gene: TRBV6-2/TRBV6-3
J gene: TRBJ2-4

CDR3 DNA: TGTGCCAGCATCAGACAGGGCCACTATGGCTACACCTTC
CDR3 protein: CASIRQGHYGYTF
clone size: few
D gene: TRBD1
V gene: TRBV6-5
J gene: TRBJ1-2

CDR3 DNA: TGTGCCAGCAGTGAATCAGGGGGCGCCGGTGGCTACACCTTC
CDR3 protein: CASSESGGAGGYTF
clone size: NA
D gene: TRBD1
V gene: TRBV2
J gene: TRBJ1-2

CDR3 DNA: TGTGCCAGCAGCGAGTGGGCGGGGGGGTACTACGAGCAGTACTTC
CDR3 protein: CASSEWAGGYYEQYF
clone size: NA
D gene: TRBD2
V gene: TRBV9
J gene: TRBJ2-7

CDR3 DNA: TGCAGCGTGCTAAATTACAGGGGCTTGAACAATGGGCAGTTCTTC
CDR3 protein: CSVLNYRGLNNGQFF
clone size: NA
D gene: TRBD1
V gene: TRBV29-1
J gene: TRBJ2-1